The 27 T cell receptor beta chains below come from one sample, sequenced in a study of T cell responses to AZD1222 COVID-19 vaccine. Sequencing used immunoSEQ multiplex PCR; TCRdb keeps in-frame clones, though not all of them. The sample has roughly 140,000 clones; approximately 78% are singletons. Here the sequenced sample was peripheral blood, taken on day 0 of MenACWY control vaccination. Every receptor here comes from an adult in good health.

The chain has TRBV6-6 and TRBJ1-1; D gene uncertain. The CDR3 is 12 amino acids. V gave up 3 bases and J gave up 7 bases, with 9 bases separating them. Germline loops: CDR1 MNHNY, CDR2 SVGAGI (reference sequence). The CDR3 DNA follows: TGTGCCAGCAGTTATAAACAAATTGAAGCTTTCTTT. This sequence encodes CASSYKQIEAFF.

The chain combines TRBV5-1 with TRBJ2-1; TRBD2 matches at 7 bases. The V gene's germline CDR1 is SGHRS and CDR2 YFSETQ. Unmatched junction bases numbered 7, after V lost 5 bases and J lost 5 bases. The CDR3 is 14 amino acids. CDR3 coding DNA: TGCGCCAGCAGAGTAAGCGGGGCAGACAATGAGCAGTTCTTC. Protein sequence: CASRVSGADNEQFF.

This sequence joins TRBV19 and TRBJ1-5, with D perhaps matching TRBD1 (6 bases). Germline CDR1 and CDR2: LNHDA and SQIVND (reference sequence). The CDR3 runs 15 residues. Trimming cost V 7 bases and J 0 bases, with 13 bases left between them. The CDR3 protein is CASMGGGYSNQPQHF. In nucleotides, the CDR3 is TGTGCCAGTATGGGGGGCGGCTATAGCAATCAGCCCCAGCATTTT.

The chain joins TRBV11-2 to TRBJ2-3, with TRBD2 as a possible D gene (6 bases). The CDR3 runs 15 residues. CDR1 is SGHAT, CDR2 FQNNGV, per germline. Trimming shortened V by 1 base and J by 2 bases, and 10 bases separated the two germline ends. The CDR3, as DNA: TGTGCCAGCAGCTTAGTGGGGGAGGTCACAGATACGCAGTATTTT. It translates to CASSLVGEVTDTQYF.

This clone was counted between two and nine times. V and J are TRBV7-9 and TRBJ1-2, with a weak D call TRBD1 (5 bases). Germline-derived CDR1 and CDR2 are SEHNR and FQNEAQ (reference sequence). V was shortened by 5 bases and J by 3 bases, with 16 bases between the two germline ends. This CDR3 has 15 amino acids. CDR3 sequence reads: CASSLRTSADYGYTF. The CDR3 region has the DNA TGTGCCAGCAGCCTACGGACATCGGCGGACTATGGCTACACCTTC.

The sample holds one count of this clone. The chain links TRBV6-7 to TRBJ1-1; D remains ambiguous. TRBV6-7 is recorded as an ORF, its role being uncertain. Trimming removed 0 bases at V and 3 bases at J, with 14 bases between. The CDR3 contains 16 residues. CDR3 in amino acids: CASSYSNGRRDTEAFF. The CDR3, as DNA: TGTGCCAGCAGTTACTCGAACGGCAGGAGGGACACTGAAGCTTTCTTT.

The chain couples TRBV10-2 to TRBJ1-6; a weak D match, TRBD1 (5 bases). The germline V gene encodes CDR1 WSHSY and CDR2 SAAADI. Trimming left V 5 bases short and J 2 bases short, with 13 bases between. This CDR3 comprises 16 residues. In nucleotides, the CDR3 is TGCGCCAGCAGTCACCAGGGAATAACCTATAATTCACCCCTCCACTTT. As protein: CASSHQGITYNSPLHF.

The chain uses TRBV5-1 and TRBJ1-1, with 10 bases fitting TRBD1. V was clipped by 4 bases and J by 5 bases; unmatched bases: 17. Looked up from germline, CDR1 is SGHRS and CDR2 is YFSETQ. The CDR3 covers 18 residues. The CDR3 DNA reads TGCGCCAGCAGCACTACACCGGGACAGGGGACCTCGAGGACTGAAGCTTTCTTT. This translates into CASSTTPGQGTSRTEAFF.

This chain uses TRBV4-1 with TRBJ2-7; possibly TRBD1 for D (6 bases). This CDR3 has 14 amino acids. With 1 base removed from V and 4 bases from J, the gap between germline ends came to 11 bases. Germline CDR1 MGHRA, CDR2 YSYEKL. CDR3 nucleotides: TGCGCCAGCAGCCAAGCGGGTCAGGGGTACGAGCAGTACGTC. Translating gives CASSQAGQGYEQYV.

This clone was found once. CDR3 region: CASSPQRGQGDTQYF. The DNA of the CDR3 is TGTGCCAGCAGCCCCCAGCGGGGCCAGGGAGATACGCAGTATTTT. The chain employs TRBV11-2 and TRBJ2-3; 7 nucleotides line up with TRBD2. The CDR3 has 15 amino acids. The ends lost 5 bases at V and 5 bases at J; junction bases unmatched: 10. Germline V CDR1 and CDR2: SGHAT, FQNNGV.

The J gene is TRBJ1-5, the V gene TRBV7-9; D is uncertain. The CDR3 length is 13 residues. Per the germline V gene, CDR1 is SEHNR and CDR2 is FQNEAQ (reference sequence). Trimming left V 5 bases short and J 9 bases short, with 14 bases between. The CDR3, as DNA: TGTGCCAGCAGCCCGACATTGCTAGGGCCCCAGCATTTT. Translation gives CASSPTLLGPQHF.

V gene TRBV24-1 combines with J gene TRBJ1-1, with D perhaps matching TRBD1 (6 bases). CDR3 size: 19 residues. V was cut by 4 bases and J by 7 bases, with 30 bases left in between. From germline, CDR1 is KGHDR and CDR2 SFDVKD. The CDR3 region is CATSETRPSRVNRVGEAFF. CDR3 coding DNA: TGTGCCACCAGTGAGACAAGGCCCTCGCGCGTCAACAGGGTGGGTGAAGCTTTCTTT.

The chain recombines TRBV24-1 with TRBJ2-3, with D tentatively TRBD2 (5 bases). Looked up from germline, CDR1 is KGHDR and CDR2 is SFDVKD. The CDR3 contains 13 residues. V was clipped by 9 bases and J by 2 bases, with 11 bases between them. The chain's CDR3 is CATASSATDTQYF. CDR3 coding DNA: TGTGCCACCGCGAGTAGCGCCACAGATACGCAGTATTTT.

The chain combines TRBV7-8 with TRBJ1-1; 8 nucleotides align to TRBD1. Trimming at V came to 3 bases and at J to 6 bases, leaving 12 bases not matched to a gene. Per the germline V gene, CDR1 is SGHVS and CDR2 is FQNEAQ. CDR3 length: 16 residues. The CDR3 DNA sequence: TGTGCCAGCAGCTTGCACTCCGGGACAGGTTTCGCTGAAGCTTTCTTT. Translation: CASSLHSGTGFAEAFF.

This clone was detected only once. The chain recombines TRBV6-5 with TRBJ2-7; D is perhaps TRBD1 or TRBD2 (5 bases each). Germline values: CDR1 MNHEY, CDR2 SVGAGI. CDR3 size: 14 residues. Deletions cut 10 bases from V and 2 bases from J, with 18 bases between. The CDR3 region is CAIRGQGRPYEQYF. The CDR3 nucleotides read TGTGCCATCCGTGGGCAGGGACGTCCCTACGAGCAGTACTTC.

CDR3: CATSDHDRPSTDTQYF. The CDR3 region has the DNA TGTGCCACCAGTGACCACGACAGGCCCAGCACAGATACGCAGTATTTT. The V and J genes are TRBV24-1 and TRBJ2-3, with a tentative D call TRBD1 (6 bases). The CDR3 has 16 amino acids. The germline V gene encodes CDR1 KGHDR and CDR2 SFDVKD. V was trimmed by 4 bases and J by 0 bases, leaving 13 bases between them.

J is TRBJ2-7 and V is TRBV7-9; no firm D call. The CDR3 consists of 12 residues. The germline V gene has CDR1 SEHNR and CDR2 FQNEAQ (reference sequence). Trimming removed 1 base from V and 2 bases from J, with 3 bases in between. The CDR3 coding sequence is TGTGCCAGCAGCTTAGTTACCTACGAGCAGTACTTC. Translation gives CASSLVTYEQYF.

The chain carries TRBV29-1 and TRBJ1-5; 7 nucleotides match TRBD1. CDR3 length: 14 amino acids. V was clipped by 5 bases and J by 3 bases; unmatched bases: 7. The germline V gene encodes CDR1 SQVTM and CDR2 ANQGSEA. CDR3 nucleotide sequence: TGCAGCGTTTCCGACAGGGACTACAATCAGCCCCAGCATTTT. It encodes CSVSDRDYNQPQHF.

The rearrangement links TRBV7-2 to TRBJ1-1; a possible D gene is TRBD1 (5 bases). The CDR3 extends over 15 amino acids. Germline CDR1 is SGHTA and CDR2 is FQGNSA. Trimming pared 1 base from V and 0 bases from J, leaving 9 bases between. The CDR3 reads CASSLGSGMNTEAFF. As DNA, the CDR3 is TGTGCCAGCAGCTTAGGTTCAGGGATGAACACTGAAGCTTTCTTT.

The rearrangement joins TRBV5-1 to TRBJ2-2; D perhaps matches TRBD1 (5 bases). V was trimmed by 1 base and J by 10 bases, leaving 14 bases between them. The length of the CDR3 is 14 residues. Germline assignment: CDR1 SGHRS and CDR2 YFSETQ. The CDR3 reads CASSLRSQGTELFF. DNA for the CDR3: TGCGCCAGCAGCTTGCGGTCCCAGGGAACGGAGCTGTTTTTT.

V usage is TRBV2 and J usage is TRBJ1-5; 10 nucleotides align to TRBD1. In germline, CDR1 is SNHLY, CDR2 FYNNEI. The CDR3 covers 17 residues. V was pared by 4 bases and J by 0 bases, with 6 bases of the junction left unmatched. In DNA, the CDR3 is TGTGCCAGCAGTGTCCCGGGACAGGGGAATAGCAATCAGCCCCAGCATTTT. Its translation is CASSVPGQGNSNQPQHF. The full variable domain, completed using reference TRBV2 and TRBJ1-5, is EPEVTQTPSHQVTQMGQEVILRCVPISNHLYFYWYRQILGQKVEFLVSFYNNEISEKSEIFDDQFSVERPDGSNFTLKIRSTKLEDSAMYFCASSVPGQGNSNQPQHFGDGTRLSIL.

The V and J genes are TRBV15 and TRBJ2-1; D gene uncertain. V was pared by 0 bases and J by 5 bases, with 11 bases between. The CDR3 length is 15 residues. Germline-derived CDR1 and CDR2 are LNHNV and YYDKDF (reference sequence). The CDR3 loop reads CATSRDRRRNNEQFF. The CDR3 DNA reads as TGTGCCACCAGCAGAGATCGTAGGCGGAACAATGAGCAGTTCTTC.

The V and J genes are TRBV6-5 and TRBJ2-3, with TRBD2 matching over 7 bases. This CDR3 is 14 amino acids long. Unmatched junction bases numbered 5, after V lost 3 bases and J lost 5 bases. Germline CDR1 and CDR2: MNHEY and SVGAGI. CDR3 sequence (DNA): TGTGCCAGCAGTTATGGCGGGGGAATAGATACGCAGTATTTT. Amino acid sequence: CASSYGGGIDTQYF.

V usage is TRBV7-3 and J usage is TRBJ2-1; TRBD2 matches at 7 bases. V lost 2 bases, J lost 7 bases, and 5 bases stayed unmatched. Germline V gene data show CDR1 as SGHTA and CDR2 as FQGTGA. This CDR3 has 14 residues. The chain's CDR3 is CASSLGHGGNEQFF. For the CDR3, the DNA is TGTGCCAGCAGCTTAGGGCACGGGGGGAATGAGCAGTTCTTC.

This clone was seen just once. V gene TRBV3-1 (or the pseudogene TRBV3-2) combines with J gene TRBJ1-1; TRBD1 might be the D (5 bases). The ends were cut back, 0 bases at V and 11 bases at J, with 13 bases in the middle. The CDR3 is made up of 13 amino acids. Germline assignment: CDR1 LGHDT and CDR2 YNNKEL (reference sequence). CDR3 DNA: TGTGCCAGCAGCCAAGATAGGCAGGGTTCGGCTTTCTTT. It codes for CASSQDRQGSAFF.

This chain connects TRBV19 to TRBJ1-5; weak D call: TRBD1 (6 bases). The CDR3 is 14 amino acids. Trimming took 1 base from V and 4 from J, leaving 8 bases between them. The V gene's germline CDR1 is LNHDA and CDR2 SQIVND (reference sequence). The CDR3: CASSIGTENQPQHF. The CDR3 DNA reads TGTGCCAGTAGTATAGGGACAGAGAATCAGCCCCAGCATTTT.

The chain couples TRBV19 to TRBJ2-5, with D perhaps assigned TRBD1 or TRBD2 (5 bases each). The CDR3 has 14 residues. Germline values: CDR1 LNHDA, CDR2 SQIVND (reference sequence). The V end lost 5 bases, the J end lost 4 bases, and 14 bases lay between the germline ends. The CDR3 DNA is TGTGCCAGTAGTCCCCCCTCGGGACGAGAGACCCAGTACTTC. Translating it yields CASSPPSGRETQYF.